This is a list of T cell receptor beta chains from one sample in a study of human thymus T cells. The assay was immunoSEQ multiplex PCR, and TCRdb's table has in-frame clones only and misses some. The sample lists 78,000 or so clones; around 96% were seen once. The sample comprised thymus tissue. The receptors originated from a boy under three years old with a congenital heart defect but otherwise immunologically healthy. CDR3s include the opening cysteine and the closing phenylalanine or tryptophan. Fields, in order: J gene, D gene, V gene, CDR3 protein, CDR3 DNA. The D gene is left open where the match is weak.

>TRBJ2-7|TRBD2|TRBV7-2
CASSGHSGDMDEQYF
TGTGCCAGCAGCGGCCATAGCGGGGATATGGACGAGCAGTACTTC
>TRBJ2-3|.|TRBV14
CASSQHGGTDTQYF
TGTGCCAGCAGCCAACACGGGGGCACAGATACGCAGTATTTT
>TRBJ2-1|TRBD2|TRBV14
CASSPGLAGRKNEQFF
TGTGCCAGCAGCCCTGGACTAGCGGGGCGAAAGAATGAGCAGTTCTTC
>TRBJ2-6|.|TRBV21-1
CASTTRRASGANVLTF
TGTGCCAGCACGACCCGACGGGCCTCTGGGGCCAACGTCCTGACTTTC
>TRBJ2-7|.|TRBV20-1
CRGAGPYEQYF
TGCAGAGGGGCAGGGCCCTACGAGCAGTACTTC
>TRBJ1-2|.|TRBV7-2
CASRGTKGGSDGYTF
TGTGCCAGCAGGGGGACTAAAGGGGGTTCCGATGGCTACACCTTC
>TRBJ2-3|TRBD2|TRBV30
CAWSTSGPQAGDTQYF
TGTGCCTGGAGTACTAGCGGGCCCCAAGCGGGAGATACGCAGTATTTT
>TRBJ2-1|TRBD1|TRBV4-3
CASSRTPGTDSYNEQFF
TGCGCCAGCAGCCGAACACCCGGGACAGACTCCTACAATGAGCAGTTCTTC
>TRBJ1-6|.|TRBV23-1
CASSQSGGADLYPLGSPLHF
TGCGCCAGCAGTCAATCAGGGGGGGCAGACCTTTACCCTTTGGGTTCACCCCTCCACTTT
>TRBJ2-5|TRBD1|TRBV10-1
CASSESSGTVQETQYF
TGCGCCAGCAGTGAGTCGTCCGGGACAGTCCAAGAGACCCAGTACTTC
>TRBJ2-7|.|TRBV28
CASSCGGGLKANYEQYF
TGTGCCAGCAGTTGTGGAGGGGGCTTAAAGGCTAACTACGAGCAGTACTTC
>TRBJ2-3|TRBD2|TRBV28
CASVAGRGMGDTQYF
TGTGCCAGCGTAGCGGGGAGGGGTATGGGGGATACGCAGTATTTT